This TCR beta chain is from a study of blood T cell repertoires in COVID-19. Study as a whole: Spain, Italy and the United States supplied samples that represented acute and convalescent COVID-19. The cDNA or gDNA used as material had been derived from T cells, B-cell-depleted T cells, or PBMCs.

The data were produced by immunoSEQ multiplex PCR, yet TCRdb's version contains in-frame clones alone and is incomplete. The data show roughly 120,000 clones, with around nine tenths seen just once and more than 7% held by the top ten. Source material: peripheral blood. This receptor was obtained from a woman aged 70-85 years who had recovered from COVID-19.

CDR3 sequence: CASSSKTGTGYTF. The CDR3 bases are TGTGCCAGCAGTTCGAAGACAGGGACTGGCTACACCTTC. V gene TRBV28 combines with J gene TRBJ1-2, with TRBD1 matching over 7 bases. Germline CDR1 is MDHEN and CDR2 is SYDVKM. This CDR3 is 13 amino acids long. The ends lost 4 bases at V and 7 bases at J; junction bases unmatched: 6.